What follows is one T cell receptor (beta chain) and its context. The entry originates in a study of T-cell reconstitution after alpha-beta-depleted transplantation in children. It was with unique molecular identifiers that the TCRbeta library was prepared. TCRdb reprocessed the PCR reads via MiXCR and lists one record per CDR3 protein. This table holds around 530,000 distinct CDR3 sequences, about 30% found once. The CDR3 sequence is 13 residues long. From germline, CDR1 is MNHNS and CDR2 SASEGT. V lost 6 bases and J 5 bases, leaving 13 bases between the germline ends. Sequencing used PBMCs from the stem cell graft donor, obtained from the stem cell graft. The V call is TRBV6-1, the J call TRBJ2-5, with TRBD1 as a possible D gene (6 bases). The receptor's source is a human donor who donated a stem cell graft to a child with aplastic anemia. The CDR3 protein is CASSTGSRETQYF. CDR3 bases: TGTGCCAGCAGCACAGGGTCCAGGGAGACCCAGTACTTC.